One and the same sample provided the 32 T cell receptor beta chains below, sequenced in a study of shared clonotypes between healthy human individuals. Naive CD8 cells, CD45RO-negative and positively selected for CCR7, excluded terminally differentiated effector memory CD45RA+ cells. Repertoires were generated with immunoSEQ multiplex PCR, while TCRdb's copy carries only in-frame clones and drops some. This table has about 2.2 million clones, roughly 91% appearing once. Input material: naive CD8+ T cells from PBMCs. These receptors all stem from a man younger than 35 in good health. Some clones in this sample may be carry-over from other donors' samples.

This clone came up once. The chain links TRBV27 to TRBJ2-1; the match to TRBD1 covers 10 bases. V shed 6 bases, J shed 4 bases, and the junction held 3 bases outside the gene matches. The germline V gene encodes CDR1 MNHEY and CDR2 SMNVEV (reference sequence). The CDR3 runs to 14 residues. The CDR3 protein is CASRGQGGYNEQFF. CDR3 nucleotides: TGTGCCAGCAGAGGACAGGGGGGTTACAATGAGCAGTTCTTC.

V is TRBV9 and J is TRBJ1-3, with 7 bases matching TRBD1. There are 17 residues in the CDR3. From germline, CDR1 is SGDLS and CDR2 YYNGEE. Trimming took 4 bases from V and 7 from J; bases not matched to a gene: 17. The CDR3 bases are TGTGCCAGCAGCCCTCGGGACAGCTATACCACCCGGAACACCATATATTTT. This codes for CASSPRDSYTTRNTIYF.

J is TRBJ1-2 and V is TRBV7-6, with D unresolved. The germline CDR1 and CDR2 sequences are SGHVS and FNYEAQ. Trimming shortened V by 5 bases and J by 0 bases, and 22 bases separated the two germline ends. CDR3 length: 18 residues. CDR3 DNA: TGTGCCAGCAGCGGAACCCTCGAACACCCCGCCTCTAACTATGGCTACACCTTC. It translates to CASSGTLEHPASNYGYTF.

V and J are TRBV7-9 and TRBJ1-4; TRBD1 matches at 9 bases. The V and J ends lost 4 bases and 0 bases, in that order; junction bases with no gene match: 3. The CDR3 is 16 residues long. Germline V gene lookup returns CDR1 SEHNR and CDR2 FQNEAQ (reference sequence). CDR3 bases: TGTGCCAGCAGCTCCAACAGGGGGCCAACTAATGAAAAACTGTTTTTT. It yields the protein CASSSNRGPTNEKLFF.

CDR3 protein: CASNNAGGGETQYF. The CDR3 nucleotides read TGTGCCAGCAATAATGCGGGAGGTGGGGAGACCCAGTACTTC. V and J are TRBV9 and TRBJ2-5, with 8 bases lining up with TRBD2. Trimming removed 6 bases from V and 5 bases from J; junction bases left unmatched: 9. Germline loops: CDR1 SGDLS, CDR2 YYNGEE. The CDR3 length is 14 residues.

The chain carries TRBV27 and TRBJ2-3; D call uncertain. This CDR3 has 16 amino acids. The germline gives CDR1 MNHEY, CDR2 SMNVEV (reference sequence). The V gene lost 4 bases and the J gene lost 2 bases, with 16 bases spanning the gap. Here the CDR3 reads CASSSTPNLFTDTQYF. CDR3 bases: TGTGCCAGCAGTTCGACCCCGAACCTCTTCACAGATACGCAGTATTTT.

J is TRBJ1-2 and V is TRBV9, with 10 positions matching TRBD1. J lost 8 bases, V lost 3 bases, and 4 bases had no gene match. CDR1 is SGDLS, CDR2 YYNGEE, per germline. The CDR3 runs to 13 residues. As DNA, the CDR3 is TGTGCCAGCAGCGCGACAGGGGGCTGGGGCTACACCTTC. Translation: CASSATGGWGYTF.

The chain recombines TRBV5-8 with TRBJ2-5; a weak D match, TRBD1 (6 bases). There are 12 residues in the CDR3. Trimming removed 3 bases at V and 5 bases at J, with 8 bases between. CDR1 and CDR2 from the germline V gene are SGHTS and YDEGEE. The DNA for the CDR3 is TGTGCCAGCAGCTCGAGGGGGGAGACCCAGTACTTC. Its translation is CASSSRGETQYF.

CDR3 coding DNA: TGTGCCAGCAGCTACGCACTGGGGCGGGAGGGCCACAATGAGCAGTTCTTC. Protein product: CASSYALGREGHNEQFF. The chain recombines TRBV5-6 with TRBJ2-1; 9 positions agree with TRBD2. Germline V gives CDR1 SGHDT, CDR2 YYEEEE. V shed 3 bases and J 5 bases; nucleotides not matched to a gene: 12. The CDR3 extends over 17 amino acids.

The chain combines TRBV5-6 with TRBJ2-7; D may be TRBD1 (6 bases). The CDR3 sequence is 14 residues long. CDR1 SGHDT and CDR2 YYEEEE come from the germline V gene. Trimming removed 4 bases at V and 4 bases at J, with 15 bases between. This CDR3 is CASSLGTLPYEQYF. The CDR3 bases are TGTGCCAGCAGCCTCGGGACATTGCCGTACGAGCAGTACTTC.

The chain links TRBV28 to TRBJ2-3, with 7 bases that match TRBD1. Germline assignment: CDR1 MDHEN and CDR2 SYDVKM. V lost 4 bases and J lost 2; bases outside the gene matches: 15. This CDR3 comprises 18 residues. CDR3 region: CASSSPKLDRPPTDTQYF. For the CDR3, the DNA is TGTGCCAGCAGTTCGCCTAAACTGGACAGGCCCCCCACAGATACGCAGTATTTT. The full variable domain, with the rest looked up from reference TRBV28 and TRBJ2-3, is DVKVTQSSRYLVKRTGEKVFLECVQDMDHENMFWYRQDPGLGLRLIYFSYDVKMKEKGDIPEGYSVSREKKERFSLILESASTNQTSMYLCASSSPKLDRPPTDTQYFGPGTRLTVL.

The rearrangement links TRBV7-9 to TRBJ2-5, with D perhaps TRBD1 (6 bases). The V gene lost 5 bases and the J gene lost 5 bases, with 18 bases spanning the gap. This CDR3 has 15 amino acids. Germline V gene data show CDR1 as SEHNR and CDR2 as FQNEAQ (reference sequence). As DNA, the CDR3 is TGTGCCAGCAGCCCCGGGACACCCAGGGCGGAGACCCAGTACTTC. Residues: CASSPGTPRAETQYF.

V and J are TRBV29-1 and TRBJ2-5; D may match TRBD1 or TRBD2 (6 bases each). Germline CDR1 and CDR2: SQVTM and ANQGSEA. V lost 3 bases and J lost 4, with 15 bases in between. The CDR3 contains 14 residues. CDR3 sequence (DNA): TGCAGCGTTGACTATCGGGGGCGCGGAGAGACCCAGTACTTC. It specifies CSVDYRGRGETQYF. The full variable domain, completed using reference TRBV29-1 and TRBJ2-5, is SAVISQKPSRDICQRGTSLTIQCQVDSQVTMMFWYRQQPGQSLTLIATANQGSEATYESGFVIDKFPISRPNLTFSTLTVSNMSPEDSSIYLCSVDYRGRGETQYFGPGTRLLVL.

J is TRBJ2-7 and V is TRBV6-5; 8 positions agree with TRBD1. Germline CDR1 MNHEY, CDR2 SVGAGI. CDR3 length: 15 amino acids. Trimming took 2 bases from V and 6 from J; bases not matched to a gene: 9. This chain's CDR3 is CASSYDRGNLGEQYF. The CDR3 nucleotides read TGTGCCAGCAGTTACGACAGGGGTAATTTAGGCGAGCAGTACTTC.

In DNA form, the CDR3 reads TGTGCCAGCAGCTTAGAACCTACTTTCTACAATGAGCAGTTCTTC. Its protein is CASSLEPTFYNEQFF. The rearrangement uses TRBV11-2 and TRBJ2-1; D uncertain. Trimming took off 0 bases at V and 3 bases at J, with 9 bases between the two ends. From germline, CDR1 is SGHAT and CDR2 FQNNGV. The CDR3 spans 15 residues.

CDR3 region: CAATRRGEGQPQHF. As DNA, the CDR3 is TGTGCCGCGACCCGGCGGGGGGAAGGCCAGCCCCAGCATTTT. The chain recombines TRBV19 with TRBJ1-5; tentative D call: TRBD1 (5 bases). V was shortened by 11 bases and J by 7 bases, with 21 bases between the two germline ends. The CDR3 loop spans 14 amino acids. Germline CDR1 LNHDA, CDR2 SQIVND (reference sequence).

The rearrangement links TRBV7-7 to TRBJ2-6; no clear D gene. Germline V CDR1 and CDR2: SSHAT, FNYEAQ (reference sequence). The germline V and J ends were trimmed by 8 bases and 0 bases, with 5 bases remaining between them. This CDR3 has 13 amino acids. Here the CDR3 DNA reads TGTGCCAGCGCGCTCTCTGGGGCCAACGTCCTGACTTTC. Translating gives CASALSGANVLTF.

This chain connects TRBV27 to TRBJ2-7; D uncertain. V was clipped by 5 bases and J by 2 bases, with 10 bases between them. The CDR3 is made up of 13 amino acids. The germline CDR1 and CDR2 sequences are MNHEY and SMNVEV (reference sequence). CDR3 protein: CASSNGGPYEQYF. The CDR3 DNA sequence: TGTGCCAGCAGTAATGGTGGCCCCTACGAGCAGTACTTC.

This rearrangement joins TRBV27 to TRBJ2-3; 12 bases line up with TRBD2. CDR3 length: 16 amino acids. V was pared by 6 bases and J by 4 bases, with 8 bases of the junction left unmatched. In germline, CDR1 is MNHEY, CDR2 SMNVEV (reference sequence). The chain's CDR3 is CASSTRLAGVADTQYF. The CDR3 DNA sequence: TGTGCCAGCAGCACCCGACTAGCGGGAGTGGCAGATACGCAGTATTTT.

V usage is TRBV14 and J usage is TRBJ1-3, with D hard to call. Looked up from germline, CDR1 is SGHDN and CDR2 is FVKESK. This CDR3 has 16 amino acids. V lost 4 bases, J lost 0 bases, and 13 bases lay in between. The CDR3 reads CASSPSGSFSGNTIYF. The CDR3 nucleotides are TGTGCCAGCAGCCCTTCGGGCAGCTTCTCTGGAAACACCATATATTTT.

The chain combines TRBV10-3 with TRBJ2-1, with 13 positions matching TRBD2. Trimming at V came to 2 bases and at J to 10 bases, leaving 8 bases not matched to a gene. The CDR3 extends over 16 amino acids. Germline CDR1 and CDR2: ENHRY and SYGVKD. In DNA form, the CDR3 reads TGTGCCATCAGTGAGATACTAGCGGGAGGGCCTGGGGAGCAGTTCTTC. It codes for CAISEILAGGPGEQFF.

The CDR3, as DNA: TGTGCCAGCACCCTTGGGGGGGCTCGGGAAGCTTTCTTT. Amino acids: CASTLGGAREAFF. The V and J genes are TRBV28 and TRBJ1-1, with D perhaps TRBD1 (6 bases). The CDR3 loop spans 13 amino acids. V lost 7 bases and J lost 8, with 17 bases in between. Germline-derived CDR1 and CDR2 are MDHEN and SYDVKM.

The chain carries TRBV28 and TRBJ2-3; 8 bases are a match to TRBD2. CDR3 length: 16 residues. The junction had 10 bases not matched to a gene; V was cut back by 6 bases and J by 2 bases. Looked up from germline, CDR1 is MDHEN and CDR2 is SYDVKM. In DNA form, the CDR3 reads TGTGCCAGCAGCAGGGCGACTAGCGAAAACACAGATACGCAGTATTTT. Protein sequence: CASSRATSENTDTQYF. Together with reference TRBV28 and TRBJ2-3, the CDR3 gives the full variable domain: DVKVTQSSRYLVKRTGEKVFLECVQDMDHENMFWYRQDPGLGLRLIYFSYDVKMKEKGDIPEGYSVSREKKERFSLILESASTNQTSMYLCASSRATSENTDTQYFGPGTRLTVL.

The chain carries TRBV28 and TRBJ2-1; 8 nucleotides line up with TRBD2. V lost 6 bases, J lost 1 base, and 5 bases stayed unmatched. From germline, CDR1 is MDHEN and CDR2 SYDVKM. The CDR3 is 15 amino acids. CDR3 bases: TGTGCCAGCAGGTCAATAGCGGGATCCTACAATGAGCAGTTCTTC. This translates into CASRSIAGSYNEQFF.

The chain employs TRBV9 and TRBJ2-7, with D perhaps TRBD1 (7 bases). From germline, CDR1 is SGDLS and CDR2 YYNGEE. The V and J ends lost 2 bases and 3 bases respectively, with 15 bases between them. This CDR3 is 15 amino acids long. DNA of the CDR3: TGTGCCAGCAGCGTGGGGGCGGGACAGCTCTACGAGCAGTACTTC. Translating gives CASSVGAGQLYEQYF. The full variable domain, its missing parts supplied by reference TRBV9 and TRBJ2-7, is DSGVTQTPKHLITATGQRVTLRCSPRSGDLSVYWYQQSLDQGLQFLIQYYNGEERAKGNILERFSAQQFPDLHSELNLSSLELGDSALYFCASSVGAGQLYEQYFGPGTRLTVT.

The V and J genes are TRBV19 and TRBJ1-1; a weak D match, TRBD1 (6 bases). The CDR3 covers 14 residues. Germline V gene data show CDR1 as LNHDA and CDR2 as SQIVND (reference sequence). Trimming pared 6 bases from V and 1 base from J, leaving 12 bases between. The DNA of the CDR3 is TGTGCCAGTAGCCAGACAGGCTGGAACACTGAAGCTTTCTTT. Residues: CASSQTGWNTEAFF.

In DNA form, the CDR3 reads TGTGCCAGCAGCTTCGCGGACTCGTACGAGCAGTACTTC. Translation: CASSFADSYEQYF. V gene TRBV5-6 combines with J gene TRBJ2-7; the D gene is possibly TRBD2 (5 bases). Germline V CDR1 and CDR2: SGHDT, YYEEEE. The length of the CDR3 is 13 residues. Trimming cost V 2 bases and J 4 bases, with 10 bases left between them.

This chain joins TRBV4-1 and TRBJ1-5, with no clear D. The V gene's germline CDR1 is MGHRA and CDR2 YSYEKL. This CDR3 is 14 amino acids long. The V gene lost 3 bases and the J gene lost 7 bases, with 13 bases spanning the gap. In nucleotides, the CDR3 is TGCGCCAGCAGCCACGCAAAGGACGGACAGCCCCAGCATTTT. It encodes CASSHAKDGQPQHF.

Comments on this clone: This sample also contains other DNA sequences that code for the same CDR3. The chain links TRBV19 to TRBJ1-2; D might be TRBD1 (5 bases). The germline V gene encodes CDR1 LNHDA and CDR2 SQIVND (reference sequence). Trimming stripped 5 bases from V and 2 bases from J, with 6 bases between. There are 12 residues in the CDR3. CDR3 in DNA: TGTGCCAGTAGTCGGGGGAACTATGGCTACACCTTC. Protein: CASSRGNYGYTF.

The chain couples TRBV7-9 to TRBJ2-7; the D gene is possibly TRBD1 (5 bases). Germline CDR1 SEHNR, CDR2 FQNEAQ (reference sequence). Trimming removed 3 bases at V and 6 bases at J, with 9 bases between. The CDR3 length is 12 residues. The CDR3 nucleotides are TGTGCCAGCAGCTTTGGGGCGGTCGAGCAGTACTTC. Its translation is CASSFGAVEQYF.

The rearrangement joins TRBV7-6 to TRBJ2-5; TRBD1 matches 8 bases. In germline, CDR1 is SGHVS, CDR2 FNYEAQ. CDR3 length equals 15 residues. V trimming: 2 bases; J trimming: 4 bases; junction bases outside the gene matches: 6. The CDR3 loop is CASSLRTGPGETQYF. The CDR3 coding sequence is TGTGCCAGCAGCTTACGGACAGGGCCGGGAGAGACCCAGTACTTC.

This chain connects TRBV5-5 to TRBJ1-2; D is possibly TRBD1 (5 bases). The germline V gene encodes CDR1 SGHKS and CDR2 YYEKEE (reference sequence). The CDR3 runs to 14 residues. Trimming left V 4 bases short and J 1 base short, with 11 bases between. Written as DNA, the CDR3 is TGTGCCAGCAGCACCGACAGAGATAACTATGGCTACACCTTC. It is translated as CASSTDRDNYGYTF.